Following are 16 T cell receptor beta chains from one sample sequenced in a study of cytomegalovirus exposure and HLA in healthy donors (dated by TCRdb to 2016 to 2017). Library prep was done by the immunoSEQ multiplex PCR assay. For the multiplex PCR, a mixture combining 60 forward primers for TCR Vbeta segments and 13 reverse primers for TCR Jbeta segments was used. Imported from immuneACCESS, the table was reduced by TCRdb to in-frame sequences with V and J called. These copies leave out some clones; in studies compared against another copy, an unresolved V gene accounts for under half, and the cause of the remainder is not known. Across this sample there are about 120,000 clones, with over 50% seen only once. Less than 9% of the sample is in the top ten clones. The sequencing input was PBMCs. The receptors shown here come from a woman aged 40 to 50 in good health and CMV-seropositive.

The rearrangement uses TRBV10-1 and TRBJ2-7; 14 bases map to TRBD2. There are 15 residues in the CDR3. CDR1 WNHNN and CDR2 SYGVQD come from the germline V gene (reference sequence). After removal of 4 bases from V and 8 bases from J, the junction contained 7 bases not matched to a gene. The CDR3, as DNA: TGCGCCAGCAGTGCGCCGGGACTAGCGGGAGAAAAGCAGTACTTC. Protein sequence: CASSAPGLAGEKQYF.

This chain joins TRBV6-1 and TRBJ1-5, with D possibly being TRBD1 (6 bases). V was trimmed by 8 bases and J by 0 bases, leaving 11 bases between them. Looked up from germline, CDR1 is MNHNS and CDR2 is SASEGT. This CDR3 contains 14 residues. The chain's CDR3 is CASCGQYSNQPQHF. The CDR3 nucleotides read TGTGCCAGCTGCGGACAGTATAGCAATCAGCCCCAGCATTTT.

The V call is TRBV5-1, the J call TRBJ2-5; TRBD2 aligns across 10 bases. Trimming removed 0 bases from V and 7 bases from J; junction bases left unmatched: 6. Germline CDR1 reads SGHRS; CDR2 reads YFSETQ. The CDR3 loop spans 15 amino acids. CDR3 in amino acids: CASSLVLAGDRTQYF. The CDR3 nucleotides are TGCGCCAGCAGCTTGGTCCTAGCGGGAGACCGGACCCAGTACTTC.

A few counts support this clone. V gene TRBV5-4 combines with J gene TRBJ2-1, with D possibly TRBD2 on 7 matching bases. CDR1 is SGHNT, CDR2 YYREEE, per germline (reference sequence). V dropped 0 bases and J dropped 1 base, with 14 bases sitting between them. The CDR3 runs to 17 residues. CDR3 DNA: TGTGCCAGCAGCTTGGGGGGAGGGGGGGATTCCTACAATGAGCAGTTCTTC. Translating it yields CASSLGGGGDSYNEQFF.

This clone was counted between two and nine times. The gene calls are TRBV7-9 and TRBJ1-1; perhaps TRBD1 as D (5 bases). CDR1 is SEHNR and CDR2 is FQNEAQ in the germline V gene (reference sequence). This CDR3 region has 16 residues. Trimming cost V 4 bases and J 1 base, with 16 bases left between them. The CDR3, as DNA: TGTGCCAGCAGCTCCAATCAAAGGGGCCCGAACACTGAAGCTTTCTTT. Its translation: CASSSNQRGPNTEAFF. Complete variable domain (other parts from reference TRBV7-9 and TRBJ1-1): DTGVSQNPRHKITKRGQNVTFRCDPISEHNRLYWYRQTLGQGPEFLTYFQNEAQLEKSRLLSDRFSAERPKGSFSTLEIQRTEQGDSAMYLCASSSNQRGPNTEAFFGQGTRLTVV.

This chain links TRBV7-8 with TRBJ1-1; D is unresolved. This CDR3 region has 14 residues. Per the germline V gene, CDR1 is SGHVS and CDR2 is FQNEAQ. Trimming removed 2 bases from V and 1 base from J, with 8 bases in between. This CDR3 reads CASSLRQGNTEAFF. The CDR3 bases are TGTGCCAGCAGCTTACGACAAGGGAACACTGAAGCTTTCTTT.

V is TRBV15 and J is TRBJ2-7; a possible D gene is TRBD1 (6 bases). V lost 1 base and J lost 4, with 14 bases in between. This CDR3 has 15 amino acids. In germline, CDR1 is LNHNV, CDR2 YYDKDF (reference sequence). The CDR3 reads CATSRGRGSSYEQYF. In nucleotides, the CDR3 is TGTGCCACCAGCAGAGGAAGGGGGTCCTCTTACGAGCAGTACTTC.

This clone was found a few times. This chain connects TRBV6-1 to TRBJ1-1, with TRBD1 as a possible D gene (5 bases). This CDR3 comprises 14 residues. Germline assignment: CDR1 MNHNS and CDR2 SASEGT. V was trimmed by 3 bases and J by 1 base, leaving 9 bases between them. The CDR3 DNA sequence: TGTGCCAGCAGTGACCAGGGTGGGAACACTGAAGCTTTCTTT. It translates to CASSDQGGNTEAFF.

This chain uses TRBV5-1 with TRBJ1-3; D perhaps matches TRBD1 (6 bases). Trimming pared 4 bases from V and 4 bases from J, leaving 21 bases between. This CDR3 comprises 17 residues. Germline V gene data show CDR1 as SGHRS and CDR2 as YFSETQ. The CDR3 DNA reads TGCGCCAGCAGCCTTCGCCCATTCGGGGGGCCCGGAAACACCATATATTTT. Encoded protein: CASSLRPFGGPGNTIYF.

The rearrangement links TRBV18 to TRBJ1-1; TRBD1 is a possible D gene (5 bases). The V gene's germline CDR1 is KGHSH and CDR2 LQKENI. CDR3 length equals 15 residues. Trimming stripped 0 bases from V and 2 bases from J, with 10 bases between. The CDR3 region has the DNA TGTGCCAGCTCACCACCGGCAGGGCAAAACACTGAAGCTTTCTTT. It translates to CASSPPAGQNTEAFF.

This clone was seen many times. The rearrangement uses TRBV29-1 and TRBJ2-2, with TRBD2 matching over 10 bases. CDR1 and CDR2 (germline): SQVTM, ANQGSEA. The length of the CDR3 is 15 residues. The junction had 7 bases not matched to a gene; V was cut back by 3 bases and J by 6 bases. CDR3 in amino acids: CSVEYGSGGSGELFF. The CDR3 DNA follows: TGCAGCGTTGAGTACGGTAGCGGGGGGTCCGGGGAGCTGTTTTTT.

The chain employs TRBV28 and TRBJ2-5, with TRBD1 matching over 8 bases. This CDR3 is 15 amino acids long. In germline, CDR1 is MDHEN, CDR2 SYDVKM. The junction had 9 bases not matched to a gene; V was cut back by 4 bases and J by 5 bases. The CDR3 region is CASSWGQVLQETQYF. CDR3 DNA: TGTGCCAGCAGTTGGGGACAGGTTTTGCAGGAGACCCAGTACTTC.

V is TRBV2 and J is TRBJ2-5; a weak D match, TRBD2 (5 bases). V was cut by 6 bases and J by 0 bases, with 11 bases left in between. Germline values: CDR1 SNHLY, CDR2 FYNNEI. The length of the CDR3 is 14 residues. In DNA, the CDR3 is TGTGCCAGCAGGACCCGAGCGGACCAAGAGACCCAGTACTTC. This codes for CASRTRADQETQYF.

The chain has TRBV19 and TRBJ1-3, with TRBD1 matching 7 bases. Trimming took 7 bases from V and 0 from J; bases not matched to a gene: 6. The CDR3 spans 15 residues. Per germline, CDR1 LNHDA and CDR2 SQIVND (reference sequence). The CDR3, as DNA: TGTGCCAGTATAAGGACAGGCAGCTCTGGAAACACCATATATTTT. This encodes CASIRTGSSGNTIYF.

The CDR3 bases are TGTGCCAGCAGCCATCAGGACAGGGGGCTAAACGAGCAGTACTTC. Protein sequence: CASSHQDRGLNEQYF. The chain recombines TRBV4-2 with TRBJ2-5; 11 bases are shared with TRBD1. The J call may not be correct, given that the DNA end is closer to TRBJ2-7. CDR1 and CDR2 (germline): LGHNA, YNFKEQ. The CDR3 spans 15 residues.

The J gene is TRBJ2-7, the V gene TRBV14; 10 nucleotides agree with TRBD2. With 6 bases clipped from V and 2 bases from J, the junction kept 10 bases outside the gene matches. Germline CDR1 reads SGHDN; CDR2 reads FVKESK. CDR3 size: 16 residues. CDR3 DNA sequence: TGTGCCAGCAGTTACCGAGCGGGAGGGCCCCCCTACGAGCAGTACTTC. Translation: CASSYRAGGPPYEQYF. The whole variable domain, filled in from reference TRBV14 and TRBJ2-7, reads EAGVTQFPSHSVIEKGQTVTLRCDPISGHDNLYWYRRVMGKEIKFLLHFVKESKQDESGMPNNRFLAERTGGTYSTLKVQPAELEDSGVYFCASSYRAGGPPYEQYFGPGTRLTVT.